These T cell receptor beta chains were read from a single sample in a study of T cells in Graves' hyperthyroidism and ophthalmopathy. TCRdb reprocessed the multiplex PCR reads via MiXCR and lists one record per CDR3 protein. The profile shows approximately 260,000 distinct CDR3 sequences, about 15% of them singletons. Specimen: blood. These TCRs come from a woman aged 45-59 years with Graves' hyperthyroidism that later progressed to Graves' ophthalmopathy. Both conserved end residues are part of each CDR3. Each record gives: clone size, D gene, J gene, V gene, CDR3 protein, CDR3 DNA. A D gene is named only where the DNA matches it firmly. Size is omitted from some rows. Given values are once, few, many or a class for expanded clones.

many NA TRBJ2-3 TRBV2 CASSMQSGTDTQYF TGTGCCAGCAGCATGCAGAGTGGCACAGATACGCAGTATTTT
many NA TRBJ1-1 TRBV27 CASSLSIGRDGDTEAFF TGTGCCAGCAGTTTATCGATTGGGAGGGATGGGGACACTGAAGCTTTCTTT
many NA TRBJ1-1 TRBV5-1 CASSGHPNTEAFF TGCGCCAGCTCTGGACACCCGAACACTGAAGCTTTCTTT
many NA TRBJ1-5 TRBV7-9 CASSLAVAQPQHF TGTGCCAGCAGCCTAGCCGTGGCTCAGCCCCAGCATTTT
many TRBD1 TRBJ1-1 TRBV27 CASSSRDRLMNTEAFF TGTGCCAGCTCGTCCCGGGACAGGTTAATGAACACTGAAGCTTTCTTT
few NA TRBJ2-1 TRBV6-5 CASSYRTDNEQFF TGTGCCAGCAGTTATCGGACGGACAATGAGCAGTTCTTC
NA NA TRBJ2-3 TRBV11-3 CASKLQGEPDTQYF TGTGCCAGCAAACTACAGGGTGAGCCAGATACGCAGTATTTT
few TRBD1 TRBJ2-1 TRBV25-1 CASSEWAGQGKNEQFF TGTGCCAGCAGTGAATGGGCAGGACAGGGCAAAAATGAGCAGTTCTTC
many NA TRBJ1-1 TRBV5-1 CASSLAPGASTEAFF TGCGCCAGCAGCTTGGCTCCGGGGGCGAGTACTGAAGCTTTCTTT
few NA TRBJ2-5 TRBV20-1 CSARRGVGQETQYF TGCAGTGCCCGGAGAGGGGTGGGCCAAGAGACCCAGTACTTC
NA NA TRBJ1-5 TRBV28 CASMAGSQPQHF TGTGCCAGCATGGCGGGCTCTCAGCCCCAGCATTTT
NA TRBD2 TRBJ2-1 TRBV19 CASTTGRAGDNEQFF TGTGCCAGTACTACGGGGAGGGCCGGCGACAATGAGCAGTTCTTC
many NA TRBJ2-1 TRBV5-4 CASSLAPGAGERHNEQFF TGTGCCAGCAGCTTGGCACCCGGAGCAGGGGAGAGACACAATGAGCAGTTCTTC
few NA TRBJ1-1 TRBV7-2 CASSPLMYEAFF TGTGCCAGCAGCCCCCTGATGTACGAAGCTTTCTTT
NA NA TRBJ1-1 TRBV20-1 CSARWGEIPEAFF TGCAGTGCTAGATGGGGGGAGATACCTGAAGCTTTCTTT
NA NA TRBJ1-3 TRBV20-1 CSARDEADSEENTIYF TGCAGTGCTAGAGATGAAGCGGACAGCGAAGAGAACACCATATATTTT
many NA TRBJ2-2 TRBV15 CATSRAGDAGELFF TGTGCCACCAGCAGGGCGGGTGACGCCGGGGAGCTGTTTTTT
many TRBD2 TRBJ2-7 TRBV5-1 CASSLGSTSGEQYF TGCGCCAGCAGCTTGGGTTCGACTAGCGGCGAGCAGTACTTC
few NA TRBJ1-1 TRBV7-3 CASSLEAHPTPTEAFF TGTGCCAGCAGCTTAGAGGCGCACCCCACTCCCACTGAAGCTTTCTTT
many NA TRBJ1-3 TRBV12-3/TRBV12-4 CASSFGQLGNTIYF TGTGCCAGCAGTTTTGGCCAGCTCGGAAACACCATATATTTT
NA NA TRBJ1-5 TRBV7-9 CASSFWSGTGGQPQHF TGTGCCAGCAGCTTTTGGAGTGGGACCGGGGGTCAGCCCCAGCATTTT
many TRBD1 TRBJ2-5 TRBV11-2 CASSLNWGQGAETQYF TGTGCCAGCAGCTTAAATTGGGGACAGGGGGCAGAGACCCAGTACTTC
many NA TRBJ1-4 TRBV28 CASSLLPWGQEVEKLFF TGTGCCAGCAGTTTATTGCCCTGGGGGCAGGAGGTTGAAAAACTGTTTTTT
many NA TRBJ1-5 TRBV18 CASSPLGGNQPQHF TGTGCCAGCTCACCTTTAGGTGGGAATCAGCCCCAGCATTTT
NA NA TRBJ2-3 TRBV20-1 CSARWGLRDTQYF TGCAGTGCTAGATGGGGCCTGCGGGATACGCAGTATTTT
few TRBD2 TRBJ2-3 TRBV5-4 CASSLVAGGPDTQYF TGTGCCAGCAGCTTGGTAGCGGGAGGGCCAGATACGCAGTATTTT
many NA TRBJ1-2 TRBV24-1 CATSGSGAGYTF TGTGCCACCAGTGGTTCAGGGGCTGGCTACACCTTC
many TRBD1 TRBJ1-2 TRBV30 CAWFTGGNYGYTF TGTGCCTGGTTTACAGGGGGGAACTATGGCTACACCTTC
NA NA TRBJ2-2 TRBV9 CASNAGGFGAGELFF TGTGCCAGCAATGCAGGCGGGTTCGGTGCCGGGGAGCTGTTTTTT
many NA TRBJ2-7 TRBV6-1 CASSDERGHSYEQYF TGTGCCAGCAGTGATGAACGAGGACATTCCTACGAGCAGTACTTC
NA TRBD2 TRBJ2-7 TRBV11-3 CASSDSSGRAAEQYF TGTGCCAGCAGCGACTCTAGCGGGAGGGCCGCCGAGCAGTACTTC
many TRBD1 TRBJ1-1 TRBV11-2 CASSFGQGSAEAFF TGTGCCAGCAGCTTTGGACAGGGTTCCGCTGAAGCTTTCTTT
many NA TRBJ1-1 TRBV5-1 CASTKGDMNTEAFF TGCGCCAGCACCAAAGGGGACATGAACACTGAAGCTTTCTTT
many NA TRBJ2-7 TRBV28 CASSTGTGSYEQYF TGTGCCAGCAGCACCGGGACTGGCTCCTACGAGCAGTACTTC
many NA TRBJ1-5 TRBV11-2 CASSPRAVNQPQHF TGTGCCAGCAGCCCGAGGGCCGTCAATCAGCCCCAGCATTTT